The source of this T cell receptor (beta chain) is a study of cytotoxic CD8 clonotypes in ibrutinib-treated CLL. Study summary: Researchers reported 11 relapsed/refractory and about 14 treatment-naive patients, some 18 of them IGHV unmutated. General observations from the study: T-cell clonality at baseline went above that of age-matched healthy donors and rose and fell with circulating CD8+ T-cell counts.

Notes on this clone: The antigen is not known.

Clones were read by immunoSEQ multiplex PCR, and TCRdb kept only the in-frame ones, dropping some. The sample has about 120,000 clones, 58% seen once. The receptor was derived from a human donor with chronic lymphocytic leukemia. The material was PBMCs, obtained after 24 months of ibrutinib treatment.

The CDR3 DNA reads TGTGCCAGCACCCGAGGACTAGCGGATACGCAGTATTTT. It translates to CASTRGLADTQYF. The V and J genes are TRBV6-5 and TRBJ2-3, with 9 positions matching TRBD2. Trimming at V came to 7 bases and at J to 6 bases, leaving 5 bases not matched to a gene. CDR3 length equals 13 residues. Germline V gene sequence: CDR1 MNHEY, CDR2 SVGAGI.